Listed below are T cell receptor beta chains from one sample, sequenced in a study of shared T cell receptors in the human thymus. TCRdb keeps only in-frame clones here, not all; method: immunoSEQ multiplex PCR. The table records 720,000 or so clones, 70% to 90% of them present only once. These data were also filed under a second study, of human thymus T cells.

Material: thymocytes. These receptors came from a girl less than two years old with a congenital heart defect. Each CDR3 is given with its conserved first and last residue. D genes are given only for firm matches. Clone size is shown for a subset of rows, as once, few, many or a class of expanded clone.

V	size	J	D	CDR3	DNA
TRBV5-8	.	TRBJ1-5	TRBD1	CASSLCGQGGDQPQHF	TGTGCCAGCAGCTTGTGTGGACAGGGTGGGGATCAGCCCCAGCATTTT
TRBV29-1	.	TRBJ2-3	.	CSDGTAPSTDTQYF	TGCAGCGACGGGACTGCTCCCTCCACAGATACGCAGTATTTT
TRBV10-3	.	TRBJ2-1	.	CAISEPSTPGLPGGEQFF	TGTGCCATCAGTGAGCCCTCTACTCCGGGACTCCCCGGAGGAGAGCAGTTCTTC
TRBV11-2	.	TRBJ1-4	.	CASSSQSVQEKLFF	TGTGCCAGCAGCTCTCAGTCTGTGCAGGAAAAACTGTTTTTT
TRBV4-1	.	TRBJ1-2	TRBD1	CASSREEAGQGADGYTF	TGCGCCAGCAGCCGGGAAGAAGCGGGACAGGGGGCGGATGGCTACACCTTC
TRBV29-1	.	TRBJ1-1	.	CSLGAADEAFF	TGCAGCTTGGGGGCCGCTGACGAAGCTTTCTTT
TRBV2	.	TRBJ2-5	.	CASSLRGAKTQYF	TGTGCCAGCAGTCTCAGGGGTGCGAAGACCCAGTACTTC
TRBV6-5	.	TRBJ2-7	.	CASSYSPEGTPSEQYF	TGTGCCAGCAGTTACTCCCCCGAAGGGACTCCCTCCGAGCAGTACTTC
TRBV11-2	.	TRBJ2-2	.	CASRPPRAVTGELFF	TGTGCCAGCAGGCCCCCTCGAGCGGTCACCGGGGAGCTGTTTTTT
TRBV14	.	TRBJ2-1	.	CASSQVRTRLVRQFF	TGTGCCAGCAGCCAAGTGAGGACACGCCTGGTCCGGCAGTTCTTC
TRBV28	.	TRBJ1-2	.	CASRQQLSYGYTF	TGTGCCAGCAGGCAACAGCTCTCCTATGGCTACACCTTC
TRBV15	.	TRBJ2-1	TRBD1	CATSRDRAQGDWNNEQFF	TGTGCCACCAGCAGAGATAGGGCGCAGGGGGATTGGAACAATGAGCAGTTCTTC
TRBV5-5	once	TRBJ1-2	TRBD1	CASGGGDSYGYTF	TGTGCCAGCGGGGGCGGGGACAGCTATGGCTACACCTTC
TRBV19	.	TRBJ1-1	.	CASSMPTEEPNTEAFF	TGTGCCAGTAGTATGCCGACAGAGGAGCCGAACACTGAAGCTTTCTTT
TRBV11-2	.	TRBJ1-1	.	CASSFRQDRYTEAFF	TGTGCCAGCAGCTTTAGACAGGACCGATACACTGAAGCTTTCTTT
TRBV27	.	TRBJ2-5	TRBD1	CASSLGPRDRGTYQETQYF	TGTGCCAGCAGTTTAGGCCCCCGGGACAGGGGGACCTACCAAGAGACCCAGTACTTC
TRBV6-1	.	TRBJ1-1	.	CASSARSRGRDNTEAFF	TGTGCCAGCAGTGCCCGTTCGAGGGGGAGGGATAACACTGAAGCTTTCTTT
TRBV4-1	.	TRBJ2-5	.	CASSTGRAGETQYF	TGCGCCAGCAGCACAGGGCGCGCTGGTGAGACCCAGTACTTC
TRBV5-1	once	TRBJ1-4	.	CASSPGQTEKLFF	TGCGCCAGCAGCCCGGGACAAACTGAAAAACTGTTTTTT
TRBV12-5	.	TRBJ1-1	TRBD1	CASGLVRGLAFF	TGTGCTAGTGGTTTGGTAAGGGGGCTGGCTTTCTTT
TRBV27	.	TRBJ1-1	TRBD1	CASSQTGETEAFF	TGTGCCAGCAGCCAGACAGGGGAGACTGAAGCTTTCTTT
TRBV7-9	few	TRBJ1-1	TRBD1	CASSPQGGNTEAFF	TGTGCCAGCAGCCCTCAGGGGGGCAACACTGAAGCTTTCTTT
TRBV7-9	.	TRBJ2-7	.	CASSTNWGDGPYEQYF	TGTGCCAGCAGCACAAACTGGGGGGACGGACCCTACGAGCAGTACTTC
TRBV19	once	TRBJ1-2	TRBD1	CASSIIQGAHFNYGYTF	TGTGCCAGTAGTATAATACAGGGGGCACACTTTAACTATGGCTACACCTTC
TRBV20-1	.	TRBJ1-2	.	CSASVDGYTF	TGCAGTGCCTCGGTAGATGGCTACACCTTC
TRBV10-2	.	TRBJ2-1	.	CASSLGSSYNEQFF	TGCGCCAGCAGTCTAGGGAGCTCCTACAATGAGCAGTTCTTC
TRBV2	.	TRBJ1-2	TRBD1	CASSGLGTGKGYTF	TGTGCCAGCAGTGGGCTCGGGACAGGGAAAGGCTACACCTTC
TRBV28	once	TRBJ1-5	.	CASREYGNQPQHF	TGTGCCAGCAGGGAGTATGGCAATCAGCCCCAGCATTTT
TRBV10-2	.	TRBJ2-3	.	CASSEGRDTQYF	TGCGCCAGCAGTGAGGGGAGAGATACGCAGTATTTT
TRBV10-3	.	TRBJ2-3	.	CAISELRTNKPYTDTQYF	TGTGCCATCAGTGAGTTGCGGACTAACAAGCCCTACACAGATACGCAGTATTTT
TRBV11-2	few	TRBJ1-3	.	CASSPTRENSGNTIYF	TGTGCCAGCAGCCCAACTAGGGAGAATTCTGGAAACACCATATATTTT
TRBV28	.	TRBJ2-2	TRBD2	CASRILAATTGELFF	TGTGCCAGCAGGATACTAGCGGCCACTACCGGGGAGCTGTTTTTT
TRBV7-2	once	TRBJ2-1	TRBD2	CASSQRLAGGPNDEQFF	TGTGCCAGCAGCCAAAGACTAGCGGGGGGGCCTAACGATGAGCAGTTCTTC
TRBV7-2	.	TRBJ2-7	.	CASSLDPDTYEQYF	TGTGCCAGCAGCTTAGACCCGGACACCTACGAGCAGTACTTC
TRBV7-8	.	TRBJ1-2	TRBD1	CASIGTGAYGYTF	TGTGCCAGCATAGGGACAGGGGCCTATGGCTACACCTTC
TRBV6-6	.	TRBJ2-7	.	CASSYALAYEQYF	TGTGCCAGCAGTTATGCTCTAGCCTACGAGCAGTACTTC
TRBV5-1	once	TRBJ2-5	TRBD1	CASSPGQGRGETQYF	TGCGCCAGCAGCCCCGGACAGGGGCGAGGGGAGACCCAGTACTTC
TRBV28	.	TRBJ1-4	.	CASSPSTATNEKLFF	TGTGCCAGCAGTCCCTCGACAGCAACTAATGAAAAACTGTTTTTT
TRBV27	.	TRBJ2-1	.	CASTPVGSSYNEQFF	TGTGCCAGCACCCCAGTCGGGAGCTCCTACAATGAGCAGTTCTTC
TRBV10-3	once	TRBJ2-5	TRBD2	CAISQPGGTKETQYF	TGTGCCATCAGTCAACCCGGGGGGACTAAAGAGACCCAGTACTTC
TRBV5-1	.	TRBJ1-2	TRBD1	CASSLEGAGPAYGYTF	TGCGCCAGCAGCTTGGAGGGGGCAGGGCCGGCCTATGGCTACACCTTC
TRBV6-5	.	TRBJ1-1	.	CASSLQAGLNTEAFF	TGTGCCAGCAGTTTGCAGGCAGGACTTAACACTGAAGCTTTCTTT
TRBV27	.	TRBJ2-6	.	CASRVRGEVSGANVLTF	TGTGCCAGCAGGGTGAGAGGGGAGGTTTCTGGGGCCAACGTCCTGACTTTC
TRBV28	.	TRBJ2-3	.	CASSFSPDTQYF	TGTGCCAGCAGTTTTAGCCCAGATACGCAGTATTTT
TRBV2	.	TRBJ2-3	TRBD2	CASRGLAGGTDTQYF	TGTGCCAGCAGAGGACTAGCGGGGGGTACAGATACGCAGTATTTT
TRBV6-1	once	TRBJ2-7	TRBD2	CASSEARLAGGPKQCCEQYF	TGTGCCAGCAGTGAAGCTAGACTAGCGGGGGGGCCGAAACAATGTTGCGAGCAGTACTTC
TRBV5-1	.	TRBJ1-4	.	CASSVIGTYPAANEKLFF	TGCGCCAGCAGCGTCATCGGGACATACCCTGCAGCTAATGAAAAACTGTTTTTT
TRBV5-1	.	TRBJ2-2	TRBD2	CASSLSAGGPNTGELFF	TGCGCCAGCAGCTTGTCAGCGGGGGGGCCGAACACCGGGGAGCTGTTTTTT
TRBV5-1	.	TRBJ2-2	.	CASSLAREAGELFF	TGCGCCAGCAGCTTGGCCAGGGAGGCCGGGGAGCTGTTTTTT
TRBV6-1	.	TRBJ1-1	TRBD1	CASSEGQGNTEAFF	TGTGCCAGCAGTGAGGGACAGGGGAACACTGAAGCTTTCTTT
TRBV14	.	TRBJ2-7	TRBD1	CASSQVRTGVSYEQYF	TGTGCCAGCAGCCAAGTACGGACAGGGGTATCCTACGAGCAGTACTTC